A selection of T cell receptor beta chains follows, all from one sample in a study of CD8 T cells in ankylosing spondylitis. In TCRdb, the 5' RACE reads were re-called with MiXCR into one record per CDR3 protein. Among about 190,000 distinct CDR3 sequences listed, 10% to 15% were seen once. The sample was blood, either unsorted or a sorted T cell fraction (not recorded which). The origin of the receptors is a female donor with ankylosing spondylitis or in good health (not recorded which). Each CDR3 is given with its conserved first and last residue. A D gene is named only where the DNA matches it firmly. The size of a clone is reported for some rows only, either as once, few or many, or as a class for expanded clones.

TRBV10-3,TRBJ2-7,TRBD2,many,TGTGCCATCAGTGAGAGACTAGCGGGAGGGCCCGAGCAGTACTTC,CAISERLAGGPEQYF
TRBV7-9,TRBJ2-7,TRBD2,NA,TGTGCCAGCAGCTTAGCCGGACTAGCGACCTACGAGCAGTACTTC,CASSLAGLATYEQYF
TRBV5-1,TRBJ2-1,NA,many,TGCGCCAGCAGCTTGGCCGGGGGAGTCGCCTACAATGAGCAGTTCTTC,CASSLAGGVAYNEQFF
TRBV30,TRBJ1-5,NA,many,TGTGCCTGGAGTGCACTAGGGGGGATCAGCAATCAGCCCCAGCATTTT,CAWSALGGISNQPQHF
TRBV2,TRBJ1-5,TRBD1,many,TGTGCCAGCAGCCGAGACAGGGATCAGCCCCAGCATTTT,CASSRDRDQPQHF
TRBV7-3,TRBJ2-1,TRBD2,many,TGTGCCAGCAGCTGGGGGACTAGCGTCTTCCCCTACAATGAGCAGTTCTTC,CASSWGTSVFPYNEQFF
TRBV7-2,TRBJ2-6,NA,few,TGTGCCAGCAGCAGACGGAACTCTGGGGCCAACGTCCTGACTTTC,CASSRRNSGANVLTF
TRBV3-1,TRBJ2-2,TRBD1,many,TGTGCCAGCAGCTATACGACAGGGAAGGCCGGGGAGCTGTTTTTT,CASSYTTGKAGELFF
TRBV30,TRBJ1-1,NA,NA,TGTGCCTGGAGTGTAAGGGTTGAAGCTTTCTTT,CAWSVRVEAFF
TRBV7-9,TRBJ1-4,NA,NA,TGTGCCAGCAGCGGTGGTAGGGTCGGGAAATCGAATGAAAAACTGTTTTTT,CASSGGRVGKSNEKLFF
TRBV7-8,TRBJ2-4,NA,many,TGTGCCAGCAGCGAATTAAGGGGGACAAGGGTAGCCAAAAACATTCAGTACTTC,CASSELRGTRVAKNIQYF
TRBV20-1,TRBJ2-5,NA,few,TGCAGTGCTGTTGAGGGAGGAATGGAGACCCAGTACTTC,CSAVEGGMETQYF
TRBV20-1,TRBJ2-1,NA,many,TGCAGTGCTAGTAGTTTGGTGGGTCCCGATGAGCAGTTCTTC,CSASSLVGPDEQFF
TRBV20-1,TRBJ2-7,TRBD1,many,TGCAGTGCTAGAGTAGGGGGCAGGACCTACGAGCAGTACTTC,CSARVGGRTYEQYF
TRBV6-1,TRBJ2-1,TRBD2,many,TGTGCCAGCAGAGGACTAGCGGGAGGGCGTGAGCAGTTCTTC,CASRGLAGGREQFF
TRBV6-2/TRBV6-3,TRBJ1-1,NA,many,TGTGCCAGCAGTTCCGGAACAGGGACCACTGAAGCTTTCTTT,CASSSGTGTTEAFF
TRBV29-1,TRBJ1-5,NA,many,TGCAGCGTTGTTTTCGGGAGCAATCAGCCCCAGCATTTT,CSVVFGSNQPQHF
TRBV7-2,TRBJ1-2,TRBD1,many,TGTGCCAGCAGCTTAGTAGTAGGACCGACAGGGGACTATGGCTACACCTTC,CASSLVVGPTGDYGYTF
TRBV5-1,TRBJ2-2,TRBD2,many,TGCGCCAGCAGCACTAGCGGAACTACGAACACCGGGGAGCTGTTTTTT,CASSTSGTTNTGELFF
TRBV6-1,TRBJ1-3,TRBD1,few,TGTGCCAGCAGTGCTTACAGGGGCGGTGGAAACACCATATATTTT,CASSAYRGGGNTIYF
TRBV6-5,TRBJ1-2,NA,few,TGTGCCAGCAGTTACCTCGGGTACGGAGATGGCTACACCTTC,CASSYLGYGDGYTF
TRBV5-1,TRBJ2-7,NA,NA,TGCGCCAGCAGCTTGGGAGGCGGCTATGAGACCTCCTACGAGCAGTACTTC,CASSLGGGYETSYEQYF
TRBV3-1,TRBJ1-5,NA,NA,TGTGCCAGCAGCCGTCAGGGTTCGCCCCAGCATTTT,CASSRQGSPQHF
TRBV6-1,TRBJ2-5,NA,few,TGTGCCAGCAGTGAATGGGGCGGCCAAGAGACCCAGTACTTC,CASSEWGGQETQYF
TRBV29-1,TRBJ1-1,NA,many,TGCAGCGTTCAGAGGAACACTGAAGCTTTCTTT,CSVQRNTEAFF
TRBV12-3/TRBV12-4,TRBJ1-1,NA,many,TGTGCCAGCCATTTCTCGAACACTGAAGCTTTCTTT,CASHFSNTEAFF
TRBV12-3/TRBV12-4,TRBJ2-3,NA,many,TGTGCCAGCAGTTTAGTTCGGGACACAGATACGCAGTATTTT,CASSLVRDTDTQYF
TRBV20-1,TRBJ2-5,TRBD1,NA,TGCAGTGCTACCCTCGACAGGGAAGAGACCCAGTACTTC,CSATLDREETQYF
TRBV7-2,TRBJ2-7,TRBD2,many,TGTGCCAGCAGCTTAGTTCGGCGACCTAGCGGAGGCTACGAGCAGTACTTC,CASSLVRRPSGGYEQYF
TRBV29-1,TRBJ2-1,TRBD2,many,TGCAGCGTTTCGACTAGCGGGAGCACCTACAATGAGCAGTTCTTC,CSVSTSGSTYNEQFF
TRBV27,TRBJ2-1,TRBD2,many,TGTGCCACCCTGGGTGGCGGGAGCTCCTACAATGAGCAGTTCTTC,CATLGGGSSYNEQFF
TRBV20-1,TRBJ1-2,NA,NA,TGCAGTGCTAGAGATGACACGACCTATTGCTACACCTTC,CSARDDTTYCYTF
TRBV7-7,TRBJ2-7,NA,many,TGTGCTAGCAGCCCAGAACAGGGTTCCTACGAGCAGTACTTC,CASSPEQGSYEQYF
TRBV28,TRBJ2-1,TRBD2,many,TGTGCCAGCGGACTAGCGGGAGGTAGTGAGCAGTTCTTC,CASGLAGGSEQFF
TRBV3-1,TRBJ2-1,TRBD1,few,TGTGCCAGCAGCCAAGATCTAGACAGGGGGCGATACAATGAGCAGTTCTTC,CASSQDLDRGRYNEQFF
TRBV7-2,TRBJ1-2,NA,NA,TGTGCCAGCAGCTTAGTGGGTTCCGATTATGGCTACACCTTC,CASSLVGSDYGYTF